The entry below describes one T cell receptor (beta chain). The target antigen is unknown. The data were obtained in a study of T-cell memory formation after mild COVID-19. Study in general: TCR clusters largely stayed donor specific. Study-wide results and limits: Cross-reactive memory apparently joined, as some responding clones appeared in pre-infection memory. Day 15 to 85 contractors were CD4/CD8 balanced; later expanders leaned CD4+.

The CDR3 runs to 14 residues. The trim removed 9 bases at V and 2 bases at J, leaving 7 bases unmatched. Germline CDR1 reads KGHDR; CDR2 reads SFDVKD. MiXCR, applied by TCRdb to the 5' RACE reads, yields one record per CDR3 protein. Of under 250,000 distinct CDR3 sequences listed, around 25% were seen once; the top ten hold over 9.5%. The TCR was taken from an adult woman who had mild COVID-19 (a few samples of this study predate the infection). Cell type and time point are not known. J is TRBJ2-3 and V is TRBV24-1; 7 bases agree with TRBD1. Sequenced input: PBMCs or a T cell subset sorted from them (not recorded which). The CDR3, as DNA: TGTGCCACCCAAGACAGGGCCCTCACAGATACGCAGTATTTT. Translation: CATQDRALTDTQYF.